The 20 T cell receptor beta chains below come from one sample, sequenced in a study of blood T cell repertoires in COVID-19. The assay was immunoSEQ multiplex PCR, and TCRdb's table has in-frame clones only and misses some. The sample lists 110,000 or so clones; approximately 91% were seen once. The sample comprised peripheral blood. These TCRs come from a woman in her 70s who had recovered from COVID-19.

The J gene is TRBJ2-1, the V gene TRBV9; tentative D call: TRBD1 (5 bases). V lost 0 bases and J lost 7, with 8 bases in between. CDR3 length: 13 residues. CDR1 SGDLS and CDR2 YYNGEE come from the germline V gene. The CDR3 nucleotides are TGTGCCAGCAGCGTAGCTCCAGGGAATGAGCAGTTCTTC. Translation: CASSVAPGNEQFF. Drawing the rest from reference TRBV9 and TRBJ2-1, the complete variable domain is DSGVTQTPKHLITATGQRVTLRCSPRSGDLSVYWYQQSLDQGLQFLIQYYNGEERAKGNILERFSAQQFPDLHSELNLSSLELGDSALYFCASSVAPGNEQFFGPGTRLTVL.

The rearrangement links TRBV19 to TRBJ1-6; possibly TRBD1 for D (5 bases). The germline V gene encodes CDR1 LNHDA and CDR2 SQIVND (reference sequence). The CDR3 length is 16 residues. Trimming shortened V by 6 bases and J by 10 bases, and 22 bases separated the two germline ends. CDR3 amino acids: CASRRTGTSEGSPLHF. CDR3 DNA: TGTGCCAGTAGGCGAACCGGGACTTCCGAGGGGTCACCCCTCCACTTT.

The chain joins TRBV6-5 to TRBJ2-1; TRBD2 might be the D (5 bases). The CDR3 runs to 13 residues. Germline-derived CDR1 and CDR2 are MNHEY and SVGAGI. V dropped 0 bases and J dropped 11 bases, with 11 bases sitting between them. The CDR3 DNA reads as TGTGCCAGCAGTTACTCGTTCCGGGGTCAGCAGTTCTTC. It encodes CASSYSFRGQQFF.

The rearrangement joins TRBV3-1 (or the pseudogene TRBV3-2) to TRBJ2-3; tentative D call: TRBD2 (5 bases). Trimming took off 1 base at V and 1 base at J, with 12 bases between the two ends. Germline loops: CDR1 LGHDT, CDR2 YNNKEL (reference sequence). The CDR3 is made up of 16 amino acids. The CDR3 spells CASSQGRGGGTDTQYF. The CDR3 nucleotides are TGTGCCAGCAGCCAAGGACGGGGTGGGGGCACAGATACGCAGTATTTT.

The chain combines TRBV28 with TRBJ2-3; possible D gene TRBD2, 7 bases. The CDR3 is 13 amino acids. V gave up 8 bases and J gave up 4 bases, with 13 bases separating them. The germline V gene has CDR1 MDHEN and CDR2 SYDVKM. The CDR3 loop reads CASLRGGADTQYF. The CDR3 DNA is TGTGCCAGCCTAAGGGGGGGGGCAGATACGCAGTATTTT.

The chain combines TRBV9 with TRBJ2-2; tentatively, D is TRBD2 (5 bases). The CDR3 spans 15 residues. Trimming left V 4 bases short and J 2 bases short, with 12 bases between. In germline, CDR1 is SGDLS, CDR2 YYNGEE. The CDR3, as DNA: TGTGCCAGCAGCCCCGACGGGATTAACACCGGGGAGCTGTTTTTT. Translated: CASSPDGINTGELFF.

The V call is TRBV21-1, the J call TRBJ2-3; the table's D call TRBD2 went unverified against the DNA. TRBV21-1 is termed a pseudogene. This CDR3 comprises 18 residues. The CDR3 bases are TGTGCCAGCAGCAAAACGGCCCTAGCGGGGGGAGTTCCAGATACGCAGTATTTT. The encoded protein is CASSKTALAGGVPDTQYF.

The rearrangement links TRBV29-1 to TRBJ2-7, with D possibly TRBD1 on 6 matching bases. CDR1 SQVTM and CDR2 ANQGSEA come from the germline V gene. The V gene lost 0 bases and the J gene lost 3 bases, with 9 bases spanning the gap. The CDR3 extends over 13 amino acids. CDR3 nucleotides: TGCAGCGTTGAAGACGGGACACACTACGAGCAGTACTTC. As protein: CSVEDGTHYEQYF.

The rearrangement uses TRBV19 and TRBJ2-1; no reliable D call. Germline V gene lookup returns CDR1 LNHDA and CDR2 SQIVND (reference sequence). V was shortened by 5 bases and J by 3 bases, with 5 bases between the two germline ends. This CDR3 is built from 12 residues. The DNA for the CDR3 is TGTGCCAGTAGTCTTTACTACAATGAGCAGTTCTTC. It encodes CASSLYYNEQFF.

The rearrangement uses TRBV3-1 (or the pseudogene TRBV3-2) and TRBJ2-2; D is unclear. The CDR3 consists of 14 residues. Trimming cost V 4 bases and J 5 bases, with 11 bases left between them. The germline CDR1 and CDR2 sequences are LGHDT and YNNKEL (reference sequence). The CDR3 coding sequence is TGTGCCAGCAGCCGGGCAGGCCTTACCGGGGAGCTGTTTTTT. It encodes CASSRAGLTGELFF.

V gene TRBV6-5 combines with J gene TRBJ1-6; 7 nucleotides match TRBD1. Germline V lookup: CDR1 MNHEY, CDR2 SVGAGI. The trim removed 2 bases at V and 7 bases at J, leaving 5 bases unmatched. This CDR3 comprises 15 residues. CDR3 amino acids: CASSYAPGQNSPLHF. CDR3 sequence (DNA): TGTGCCAGCAGTTACGCCCCGGGACAGAATTCACCCCTCCACTTT.

V is TRBV9 and J is TRBJ2-1, with TRBD2 matching over 10 bases. The V and J ends lost 3 bases and 3 bases, in that order; junction bases with no gene match: 3. This CDR3 region has 15 residues. Germline CDR1 SGDLS, CDR2 YYNGEE. The CDR3 DNA reads as TGTGCCAGCAGCGACGGGACTAGCGACTACAATGAGCAGTTCTTC. It codes for CASSDGTSDYNEQFF.

The chain is built from TRBV14 and TRBJ2-7, with D possibly being TRBD1 (6 bases). The V and J ends lost 6 bases and 2 bases respectively, with 14 bases between them. Germline V gives CDR1 SGHDN, CDR2 FVKESK. The CDR3 sequence is 14 residues long. In DNA, the CDR3 is TGTGCCAGCAGACAAACAGGGAACCCCTACGAGCAGTACTTC. Its protein product is CASRQTGNPYEQYF.

CDR3 coding DNA: TGCAGCGCTGGGACTAGCGAGAGTTACGAGCAGTACTTC. Translated: CSAGTSESYEQYF. This sequence joins TRBV29-1 and TRBJ2-7; 10 bases fit TRBD2. Germline values: CDR1 SQVTM, CDR2 ANQGSEA. This CDR3 is 13 amino acids long. V shed 7 bases, J shed 4 bases, and the junction held 7 bases outside the gene matches.

The CDR3 DNA is TGTGCCAGCAGCCGGCAGGGCACAGATACGCAGTATTTT. Translation gives CASSRQGTDTQYF. The gene calls are TRBV11-3 and TRBJ2-3; D is uncertain. The CDR3 has 13 residues. Germline V gives CDR1 SGHNT, CDR2 YENEEA. V lost 5 bases to trimming and J lost 1 base, with 7 bases between them.

This sequence joins TRBV28 and TRBJ1-1; TRBD1 agrees at 7 bases. The V segment lost 7 bases and the J segment 4 bases; nucleotides outside the gene matches: 6. Germline values: CDR1 MDHEN, CDR2 SYDVKM. This CDR3 is 13 amino acids long. CDR3 in amino acids: CASKQGMGTEAFF. As DNA, the CDR3 is TGTGCCAGCAAACAGGGGATGGGCACTGAAGCTTTCTTT.

The count of this clone is one. The V and J genes are TRBV18 and TRBJ1-2; D call uncertain. The V gene's germline CDR1 is KGHSH and CDR2 LQKENI. V was trimmed by 3 bases and J by 4 bases, leaving 12 bases between them. CDR3 length: 14 amino acids. This chain's CDR3 is CASSPNRVIYGYTF. The CDR3 DNA reads TGTGCCAGCTCACCTAACCGGGTGATCTATGGCTACACCTTC.

The table lists this clone with a count of one. The rearrangement links TRBV21-1 to TRBJ2-5; TRBD1 is the table's D call and was not checked against the DNA. TRBV21-1 counts as a pseudogene. This CDR3 is built from 16 residues. The CDR3 DNA is TGTGCCAGCATAACTCGGTTTGGGACATACAAAGAGACCCAGTACTTC. It translates to CASITRFGTYKETQYF.

The chain has TRBV10-3 and TRBJ2-2; 10 bases align to TRBD1. J gave up 7 bases and V 10 bases, and 15 bases lay outside the gene matches. The CDR3 totals 16 residues. Germline CDR1 ENHRY, CDR2 SYGVKD. The CDR3 loop reads CATSRTGDRGDGELFF. The CDR3, as DNA: TGTGCCACGAGCCGGACAGGGGACAGGGGTGACGGGGAGCTGTTTTTT.

The chain has TRBV19 and TRBJ1-2; TRBD1 is a possible D gene (6 bases). Germline loops: CDR1 LNHDA, CDR2 SQIVND (reference sequence). Trimming took 4 bases from V and 2 from J, leaving 14 bases between them. The CDR3 is 15 residues long. CDR3 region: CASSTPEGGNYGYTF. The CDR3, as DNA: TGTGCCAGTAGTACCCCGGAGGGGGGGAACTATGGCTACACCTTC.